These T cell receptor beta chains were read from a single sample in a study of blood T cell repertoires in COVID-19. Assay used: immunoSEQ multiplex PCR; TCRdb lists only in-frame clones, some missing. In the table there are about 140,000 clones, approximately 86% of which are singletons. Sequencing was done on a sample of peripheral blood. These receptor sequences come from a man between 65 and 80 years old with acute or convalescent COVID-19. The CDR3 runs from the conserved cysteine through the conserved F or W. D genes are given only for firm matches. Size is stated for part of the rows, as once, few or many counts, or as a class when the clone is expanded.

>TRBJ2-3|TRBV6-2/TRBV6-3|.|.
TGTGCCAGCAGTTACGGGCTCCCTAGCACAGATACGCAGTATTTT
CASSYGLPSTDTQYF
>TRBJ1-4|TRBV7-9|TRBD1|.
TGTGCCAGCAGCTTATTTGGGACAGATACTTATGAAAAACTGTTTTTT
CASSLFGTDTYEKLFF
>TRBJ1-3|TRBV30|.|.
TGTGCCTGGAGTTACAGGACTACTACGGTTTCTGGAAACACCATATATTTT
CAWSYRTTTVSGNTIYF
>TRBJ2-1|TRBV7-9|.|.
TGTGCCAGCAGCTTGAAACTAGCAGAGTACAATGAGCAGTTCTTC
CASSLKLAEYNEQFF
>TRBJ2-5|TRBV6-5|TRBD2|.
TGTGCCAGCAGTCTCAGCGGGGGCGCGGAGACCCAGTACTTC
CASSLSGGAETQYF
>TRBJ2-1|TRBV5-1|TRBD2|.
TGCGCCAGCAGCTTGTCTCGGTTCCTAGCGGGCTACAATGAGCAGTTCTTC
CASSLSRFLAGYNEQFF
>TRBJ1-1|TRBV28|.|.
TGTGCCAGCAGTTTGCAGGGCAACAATGAAGCTTTCTTT
CASSLQGNNEAFF
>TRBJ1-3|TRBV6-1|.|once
TGTGCCAGCAGTGGTCGAACCCCCGGACACCGAAACACCATATATTTT
CASSGRTPGHRNTIYF
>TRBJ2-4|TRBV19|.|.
TGTGCCAGTAGCCTCGGAGGTCCGCAGTACTTC
CASSLGGPQYF
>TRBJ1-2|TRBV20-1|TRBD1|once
TGCAGTGCTAGTCTGACAGGGGGTGAATATGGCTACACCTTC
CSASLTGGEYGYTF
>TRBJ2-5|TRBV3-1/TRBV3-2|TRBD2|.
TGTGCCAGCAGCCGTGGTAGCGGGGTCTTCCAAGAGACCCAGTACTTC
CASSRGSGVFQETQYF
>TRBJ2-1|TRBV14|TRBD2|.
TGTGCCAGCAGCCAATCACTTGGACGGGGTTTAGCGGGTGGTCATGAGCAGTTCTTC
CASSQSLGRGLAGGHEQFF
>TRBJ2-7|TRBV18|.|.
TGTGCCAGCTCACGGGAAGGGGGGGGCTACGAGCAGTACTTC
CASSREGGGYEQYF
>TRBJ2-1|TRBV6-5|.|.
TGTGCCAGTTTGCAGGGTGGCAGCTACAATGAGCAGTTCTTC
CASLQGGSYNEQFF
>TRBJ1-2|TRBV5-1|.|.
TGCGCCAGCAGCCCGGGAGGGCAGATCTATGGCTACACCTTC
CASSPGGQIYGYTF
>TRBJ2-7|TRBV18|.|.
TGTGCCAGCTCACCTCGGGCGGGTTCCCCCGGCGAGCAGTACTTC
CASSPRAGSPGEQYF
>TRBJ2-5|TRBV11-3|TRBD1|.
TGTGCCAGCAGCTTAGGGGGGACAGGACAAGAGACCCAGTACTTC
CASSLGGTGQETQYF
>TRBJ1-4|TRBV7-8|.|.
TGTGCCAGCAGCCTATGGCGGGGGGATGAAAAACTGTTTTTT
CASSLWRGDEKLFF
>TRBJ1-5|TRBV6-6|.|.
TGTGCCAGCACAATTGACGGGGGGAGTAGCAATCAGCCCCAGCATTTT
CASTIDGGSSNQPQHF
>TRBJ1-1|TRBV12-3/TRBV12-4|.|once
TGTGCCAGCAGTCAGAGAGGGCCTGAAGCTTTCTTT
CASSQRGPEAFF
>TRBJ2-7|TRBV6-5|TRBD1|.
TGTGCCAGCAGTTACGCGGGACAGGGGGCCTACGAGCAGTACTTC
CASSYAGQGAYEQYF
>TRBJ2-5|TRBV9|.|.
TGTGCCAGCAGCGTCGGAGCGGACCAAGAGACCCAGTACTTC
CASSVGADQETQYF
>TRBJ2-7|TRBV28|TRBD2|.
TGTGCCAGCAGTTTGGAGGGACTAGCGAACTACGAGCAGTACTTC
CASSLEGLANYEQYF
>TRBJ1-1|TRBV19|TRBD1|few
TGTGCCAGTAGTGTACAGGGGTCCGGGGGAGCTTTCTTT
CASSVQGSGGAFF
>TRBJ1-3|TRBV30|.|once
TGTGCCTGGAGTACAGGAACGAGCTCTGGAAACACCATATATTTT
CAWSTGTSSGNTIYF
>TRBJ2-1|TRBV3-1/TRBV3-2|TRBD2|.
TGTGCCAGCAGCCAAGCTTACGGGGGGTCCTACAATGAGCAGTTCTTC
CASSQAYGGSYNEQFF
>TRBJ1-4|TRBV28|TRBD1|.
TGTGCCAGCACCCGGACAGGGGCTGGAGAAAAACTGTTTTTT
CASTRTGAGEKLFF
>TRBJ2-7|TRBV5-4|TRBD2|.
TGTGCCAGCAGCGGGGAGGGCCCCTCCTCCTCCGAGCAGTACTTC
CASSGEGPSSSEQYF
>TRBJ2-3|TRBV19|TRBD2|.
TGTGCCAGTAGTACGGCGGGACTACACACAGATACGCAGTATTTT
CASSTAGLHTDTQYF
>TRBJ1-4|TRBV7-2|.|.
TGTGCCAGCAGCTTAAGGGGTCCCACTAATGAAAAACTGTTTTTT
CASSLRGPTNEKLFF
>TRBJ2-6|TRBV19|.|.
TGTGCCAGTAGTGTAAGGAGGGGGCGAGGGGCCAACGTCCTGACTTTC
CASSVRRGRGANVLTF
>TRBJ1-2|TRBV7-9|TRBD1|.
TGTGCCAGCAGCTTACTGGACAGGGGAGAAGGCTACACCTTC
CASSLLDRGEGYTF
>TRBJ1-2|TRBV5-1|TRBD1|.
TGCGCCAGCAGCCGAGGACAGGGGCTAGCCTCGTGGGGCTACACCTTC
CASSRGQGLASWGYTF
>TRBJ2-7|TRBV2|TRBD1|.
TGTGCCAGCAGCCGGGACAGGGACGAGCAGTACTTC
CASSRDRDEQYF
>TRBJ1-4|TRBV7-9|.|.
TGTGCCAGCAGCTTACGGGAAGACCTGAATGAAAAACTGTTTTTT
CASSLREDLNEKLFF
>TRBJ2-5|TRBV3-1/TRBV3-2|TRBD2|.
TGTGCCAGCAGCCAACCGCTAGCGGTAGAGACCCAGTACTTC
CASSQPLAVETQYF
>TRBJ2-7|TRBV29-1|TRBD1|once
TGCAGCGCGGACAGGGGGTTCAACGAGCAGTACTTC
CSADRGFNEQYF
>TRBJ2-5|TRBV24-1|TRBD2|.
TGTGCCACCAGTGATGGTTTGACGGCGGGAGGGGAGACCCAGTACTTC
CATSDGLTAGGETQYF
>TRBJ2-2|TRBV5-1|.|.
TGCGCCAGCAGCTTGGACAGGGAGTCCGGGGAGCTGTTTTTT
CASSLDRESGELFF
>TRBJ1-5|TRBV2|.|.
TGTGCCAGCAGGAGAGGTTTAGGAAGCGATAGCAATCAGCCCCAGCATTTT
CASRRGLGSDSNQPQHF
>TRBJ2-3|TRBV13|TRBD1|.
TGTGCCAGCAGCCTGGGACAGGACGATACCTGGAGCACAGATACGCAGTATTTT
CASSLGQDDTWSTDTQYF
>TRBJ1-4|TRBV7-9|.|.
TGTGCCAGCAGCTTATCGGAGTCCGGAAGGCTGTTTTTT
CASSLSESGRLFF
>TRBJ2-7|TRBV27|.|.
TGTGCCAGCAGTTTGTCCGGGGACGAGCAGTACTTC
CASSLSGDEQYF
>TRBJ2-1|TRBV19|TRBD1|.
TGTGCCAGTAGTCAGACAGGGGGCGCCCGGGTAAGCCTCCTCTTC
CASSQTGGARVSLLF
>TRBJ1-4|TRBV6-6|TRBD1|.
TGTGCCAGCAGTGGGGACAGCTCTAATGAAAAACTGTTTTTT
CASSGDSSNEKLFF